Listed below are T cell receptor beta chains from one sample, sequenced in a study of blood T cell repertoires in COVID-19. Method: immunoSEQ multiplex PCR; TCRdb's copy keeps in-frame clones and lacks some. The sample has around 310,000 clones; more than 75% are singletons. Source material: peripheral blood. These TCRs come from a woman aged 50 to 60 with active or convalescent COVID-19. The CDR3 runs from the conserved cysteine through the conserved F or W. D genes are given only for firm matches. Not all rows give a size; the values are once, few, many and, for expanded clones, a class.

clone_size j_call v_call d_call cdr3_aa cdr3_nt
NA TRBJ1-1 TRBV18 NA CASSPRRGDGTEAFF TGTGCCAGCTCACCCCGACGGGGGGACGGCACTGAAGCTTTCTTT
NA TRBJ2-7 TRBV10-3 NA CAIGSSYEQYF TGTGCCATCGGGAGCTCCTACGAGCAGTACTTC
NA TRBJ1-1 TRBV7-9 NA CASSLAEPAGAFF TGTGCCAGCAGCTTAGCCGAGCCTGCGGGAGCTTTCTTT
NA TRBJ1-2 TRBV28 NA CASHQEKGRRGGYTF TGTGCCAGCCATCAGGAGAAGGGGCGAAGGGGCGGCTACACCTTC
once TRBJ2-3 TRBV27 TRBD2 CASSSLAGGTDTQYF TGTGCCAGCAGTTCCTTAGCGGGGGGCACAGATACGCAGTATTTT
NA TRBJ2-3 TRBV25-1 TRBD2 CASTRGLAGRTDTQYF TGTGCCAGCACCCGAGGGTTAGCGGGACGCACAGATACGCAGTATTTT
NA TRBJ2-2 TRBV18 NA CASSQQAPGELFF TGTGCCAGCTCACAACAGGCTCCCGGGGAGCTGTTTTTT
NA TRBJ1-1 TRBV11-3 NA CASSADSNTEAFF TGTGCCAGCAGCGCGGACTCGAACACTGAAGCTTTCTTT
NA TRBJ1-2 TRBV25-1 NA CASSELSTGYTF TGTGCCAGCAGTGAATTAAGCACGGGCTACACCTTC
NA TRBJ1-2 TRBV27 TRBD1 CASSGTGGVNYGYTF TGTGCCAGCAGCGGGACAGGGGGCGTTAACTATGGCTACACCTTC
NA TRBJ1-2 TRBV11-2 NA CASSLDVQNYGYTF TGTGCCAGCAGCTTAGATGTTCAGAACTATGGCTACACCTTC
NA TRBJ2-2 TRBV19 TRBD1 CASSPGTGNTGELFF TGTGCCAGTAGCCCTGGGACAGGGAACACCGGGGAGCTGTTTTTT
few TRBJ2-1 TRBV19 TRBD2 CASSERGGYNEQFF TGTGCCAGTAGTGAGCGGGGGGGTTACAATGAGCAGTTCTTC
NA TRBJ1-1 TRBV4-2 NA CASSQDHFALLEAFF TGTGCCAGCAGCCAAGATCATTTTGCACTTCTTGAAGCTTTCTTT
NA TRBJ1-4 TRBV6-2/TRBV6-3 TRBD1 CASSYSVTGDPTNEKLFF TGTGCCAGCAGTTACTCGGTGACAGGGGACCCAACTAATGAAAAACTGTTTTTT
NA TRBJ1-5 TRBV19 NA CASSGQSSNQPQHF TGTGCCAGTAGTGGACAGTCTAGCAATCAGCCCCAGCATTTT
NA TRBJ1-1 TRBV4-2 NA CASSQGSQNTEAFF TGTGCCAGCAGCCAAGGGTCACAGAACACTGAAGCTTTCTTT
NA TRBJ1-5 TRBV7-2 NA CASSLVLSGVQPQHF TGTGCCAGCAGCTTAGTCTTATCGGGTGTCCAGCCCCAGCATTTT
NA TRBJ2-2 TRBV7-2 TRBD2 CASSLRAGDAGELFF TGTGCCAGCAGCTTACGAGCGGGAGACGCCGGGGAGCTGTTTTTT
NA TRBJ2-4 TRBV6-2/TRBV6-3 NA CASSYSSGFALFKGNIQYF TGTGCCAGCAGTTACTCATCAGGTTTTGCCCTGTTTAAGGGGAACATTCAGTACTTC
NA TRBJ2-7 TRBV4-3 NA CASSQDRAGSGMKQYF TGCGCCAGCAGCCAAGATAGGGCGGGATCTGGAATGAAGCAGTACTTC
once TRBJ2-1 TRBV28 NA CASREEEQFF TGTGCCAGCAGGGAGGAGGAGCAGTTCTTC
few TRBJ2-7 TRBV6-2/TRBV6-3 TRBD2 CASSYNERGYEQYF TGTGCCAGCAGTTATAACGAGCGGGGCTACGAGCAGTACTTC
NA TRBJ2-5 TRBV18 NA CASNDRRDQETQYF TGTGCCAGCAACGACAGGCGGGACCAAGAGACCCAGTACTTC
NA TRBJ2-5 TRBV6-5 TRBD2 CASSSAGGPQETQYF TGTGCCAGCAGTTCGGCGGGGGGTCCCCAAGAGACCCAGTACTTC
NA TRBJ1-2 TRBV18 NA CASSPTGTYGYTF TGTGCCAGCTCACCGACAGGAACTTATGGCTACACCTTC
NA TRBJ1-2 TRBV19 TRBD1 CASSGGQGGDYGYTF TGTGCCAGTAGTGGGGGACAGGGTGGTGACTATGGCTACACCTTC
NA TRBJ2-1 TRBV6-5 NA CASSYRVDYIDEQFF TGTGCCAGCAGTTACAGAGTAGACTACATCGATGAGCAGTTCTTC
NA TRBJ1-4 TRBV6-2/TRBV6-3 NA CASSLRPQGPYATNEKLFF TGTGCCAGCAGCCTTAGACCCCAGGGGCCGTATGCAACTAATGAAAAACTGTTTTTT
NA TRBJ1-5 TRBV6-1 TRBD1 CASSATPSTGGSNQPQHF TGTGCCAGCAGTGCCACTCCTTCGACAGGGGGAAGCAATCAGCCCCAGCATTTT